This TCR beta chain derives from a study of vaccination effects on CD4 cells after COVID-19. CD4+ T cells specific for antigen were expanded with viral peptide pools by the ViraFEST assay before sequencing. Culture proceeded for about 11 days, and CD4+ T cells were then isolated. The participants, recipients of two vaccine doses, got either BNT162b2 or mRNA-1273. Vaccinated recipients, who were negative for nucleocapsid antibodies, had no history of SARS-CoV-2 infection. As concerns this clone: The antigen remains undetermined.

Clones were sequenced by immunoSEQ multiplex PCR, and TCRdb holds only the in-frame ones, with some missing. The sample contains 20,000 to 25,000 clones, roughly three quarters of which appear only once. Germline V gene data show CDR1 as WNHNN and CDR2 as SYGVQD (reference sequence). The CDR3 is 13 residues long. V lost 3 bases, J lost 8 bases, and 10 bases lay in between. The source is a human donor who received a COVID-19 vaccine. The sample in question was CD4+ T cells from PBMCs cultured with SARS-CoV-2 spike peptides, obtained after COVID-19 vaccination. This chain joins TRBV10-1 and TRBJ1-4; no clear D. CDR3 nucleotide sequence: TGCGCCAGCAGTGAAAGAACCCACGAAAAACTGTTTTTT. It translates to CASSERTHEKLFF.